These 3 T cell receptor beta chains were sequenced from one sample in a study of Ad26.COV2.S vaccination and SARS-CoV-2 variants. The protocol was immunoSEQ multiplex PCR, while the TCRdb copy is restricted to in-frame clones and leaves out a portion. Of around 450,000 clones detected, roughly 87% appear once; the ten largest clones hold around 1.8%. Treatment defined: some 20 received Ad26.COV2.S at low or high dose, single or two shots; several received placebo; per-sample allocation not given. On day 63 after the first injection, vaccine and placebo recipients gave samples. The sequenced sample was peripheral blood, obtained in a trial of Ad26.COV2.S vaccine versus placebo. These receptors all stem from a person between 18 and 65 years old who received the Ad26.COV2.S COVID-19 vaccine or a placebo.

The chain carries TRBV19 and TRBJ1-1, with no clear D. Germline V gene lookup returns CDR1 LNHDA and CDR2 SQIVND (reference sequence). The CDR3 runs 16 residues. V dropped 1 base and J dropped 0 bases, with 12 bases sitting between them. The CDR3 spells CASSIGGWKMNTEAFF. The CDR3 coding sequence is TGTGCCAGTAGTATAGGGGGTTGGAAAATGAACACTGAAGCTTTCTTT.

V is TRBV11-2 and J is TRBJ2-3; D may be TRBD2 (5 bases). This CDR3 has 12 residues. Germline V gives CDR1 SGHAT, CDR2 FQNNGV. The V and J ends lost 4 bases and 4 bases respectively, with 6 bases between them. CDR3 protein: CASSYGADTQYF. Here the CDR3 DNA reads TGTGCCAGCAGCTACGGGGCAGATACGCAGTATTTT.

The chain recombines TRBV27 with TRBJ2-6; D remains ambiguous. V lost 10 bases and J 1 base, leaving 11 bases between the germline ends. CDR3 length: 14 residues. Germline V gene lookup returns CDR1 MNHEY and CDR2 SMNVEV (reference sequence). The CDR3 is CATSVGSGANVLTF. In DNA, the CDR3 is TGTGCCACCTCGGTTGGGTCTGGGGCCAACGTCCTGACTTTC.